This TCR beta chain derives from a study of cytomegalovirus exposure and HLA in healthy donors. Findings and caveats of the study: A reported reduction in N-insertions relative to the approximately 670-donor mean was seen in an Asian-associated ancestry cluster in a later analysis.

As regards this clone: What it recognizes is unknown.

Healthy individuals who donated bone marrow served as the donors. While unrecorded immune exposures were likely, the donors were nominally healthy when sampled. V trimming: 5 bases; J trimming: 5 bases; junction bases outside the gene matches: 8. The CDR3 extends over 14 amino acids. Germline V gene lookup returns CDR1 SGHTA and CDR2 FQGNSA. PCR employed 60 Vbeta and 13 Jbeta primers. Original handling: Approximately 11 million of 80 million or so unique TCR beta chains were shared, per a later count. The protocol was immunoSEQ multiplex PCR, while the TCRdb copy is restricted to in-frame clones and leaves out a portion. The V and J calls and clone size are taken from that table; D and trimming were inferred from the DNA. The sample holds some 90,000 clones, about two thirds seen once.

The V call is TRBV7-2, the J call TRBJ2-5; TRBD2 agrees at 7 bases. The sequencing input was PBMCs. This TCR was recovered from a boy aged 5-17 years in good health and CMV-seropositive. The CDR3 here is CASSEFGLEETQYF. In DNA form, the CDR3 reads TGTGCCAGCAGCGAGTTTGGACTAGAGGAGACCCAGTACTTC. Complete variable domain (other parts from reference TRBV7-2 and TRBJ2-5): GAGVSQSPSNKVTEKGKDVELRCDPISGHTALYWYRQSLGQGLEFLIYFQGNSAPDKSGLPSDRFSAERTGGSVSTLTIQRTQQEDSAVYLCASSEFGLEETQYFGPGTRLLVL.